This T cell receptor (beta chain) was retrieved from a study of shared clonotypes between healthy human individuals. In this sample, this clone turned up a few times. Produced via immunoSEQ multiplex PCR; TCRdb's table is partial and in-frame only. The sample records about 2.2 million clones, 93% being singletons. As defined, naive CD8 cells were CD45RO-negative and positively selected for CCR7, with terminally differentiated effector memory CD45RA+ cells excluded. This CDR3 has 11 residues. Trimming left V 3 bases short and J 6 bases short, with 8 bases between. CDR1 is SQVTM and CDR2 is ANQGSEA in the germline V gene.

This TCR came from a man younger than 30 in good health. Some clones in this sample may be carry-over from other donors' samples. Sequenced: naive CD8+ T cells from PBMCs. The rearrangement joins TRBV29-1 to TRBJ1-1, with D unresolved. The CDR3 here is CSVDRRPEAFF. CDR3 coding DNA: TGCAGCGTTGACAGGCGACCTGAAGCTTTCTTT.